One sample yielded the 29 T cell receptor beta chains listed below, sequenced in a study of spatial heterogeneity in lung cancer. Time point denoted: sample taken at primary tumor resection. Whole RNA, isolated from tumor, nontumor lung or frozen PBMC, was sequenced without prior sorting. Using its own MiXCR run on the 5' RACE reads, TCRdb lists one record per CDR3 protein. The sample has roughly 36,000 distinct CDR3 sequences; approximately 5.5% are singletons. The specimen comprised PBMCs, sampled at surgery. The receptors derive from a male donor with early-stage non-small cell lung cancer.

The rearrangement links TRBV5-4 to TRBJ1-6; TRBD1 is a possible D gene (5 bases). V lost 0 bases and J lost 10, with 11 bases in between. The CDR3 contains 14 residues. CDR1 SGHNT and CDR2 YYREEE come from the germline V gene (reference sequence). CDR3: CASSLGGQGSPLHF. CDR3 nucleotides: TGTGCCAGCAGCTTGGGCGGACAAGGGTCACCCCTCCACTTT.

This clonotype came up many times. The chain links TRBV14 to TRBJ2-3; D is unresolved. V lost 5 bases to trimming and J lost 2 bases, with 8 bases between them. Germline V gives CDR1 SGHDN, CDR2 FVKESK. This CDR3 comprises 13 residues. CDR3 residues: CASSFGYTDTQYF. CDR3 coding DNA: TGTGCCAGCAGCTTCGGGTACACAGATACGCAGTATTTT.

This clonotype was seen ten or more times. J is TRBJ2-2 and V is TRBV20-1; D is uncertain. Germline-derived CDR1 and CDR2 are DFQATT and SNEGSKA (reference sequence). This CDR3 is built from 14 residues. V dropped 3 bases and J dropped 4 bases, with 12 bases sitting between them. CDR3 residues: CSARGGQITGELFF. CDR3 sequence (DNA): TGCAGTGCTAGGGGCGGTCAGATCACCGGGGAGCTGTTTTTT.

This clonotype was seen at least ten times. The chain combines TRBV9 with TRBJ2-1, with 9 bases identical to TRBD2. This CDR3 is 15 amino acids long. V lost 0 bases and J lost 10; bases outside the gene matches: 8. Germline CDR1 SGDLS, CDR2 YYNGEE. Written as DNA, the CDR3 is TGTGCCAGCAGCGTAGGGAGAGCGGGGGGTAGGGAGCAGTTCTTC. This sequence encodes CASSVGRAGGREQFF.

The chain couples TRBV29-1 to TRBJ1-5; no clear D. Trimming left V 7 bases short and J 5 bases short, with 6 bases between. Germline V gene lookup returns CDR1 SQVTM and CDR2 ANQGSEA. CDR3 length: 10 residues. This CDR3 is CSATHQPQHF. The CDR3 DNA sequence: TGCAGCGCCACCCATCAGCCCCAGCATTTT.

This clonotype was counted only a few times. V and J are TRBV5-1 and TRBJ1-6; possible D gene TRBD1, 6 bases. V was pared by 4 bases and J by 0 bases, with 20 bases between. CDR3 length: 19 amino acids. CDR1 is SGHRS, CDR2 YFSETQ, per germline. As DNA, the CDR3 is TGCGCCAGCAGCCGGGGAAGGACAGCCCCGAGCTCCTATAATTCACCCCTCCACTTT. This translates into CASSRGRTAPSSYNSPLHF.

This clonotype was seen at least ten times. The CDR3 loop is CASSPAGGSTRNTIYF. In DNA form, the CDR3 reads TGTGCCAGCAGCCCCGCGGGGGGGAGTACGCGAAACACCATATATTTT. The J gene is TRBJ1-3, the V gene TRBV7-8, with D maybe TRBD1 (5 bases). The germline V gene encodes CDR1 SGHVS and CDR2 FQNEAQ. V was trimmed by 5 bases and J by 5 bases, leaving 19 bases between them. CDR3 length equals 16 residues.

In this sample, this clonotype turned up many times. V is TRBV30 and J is TRBJ2-2; the match to TRBD2 covers 9 bases. The germline V gene encodes CDR1 GTSNPN and CDR2 SVGIG (reference sequence). V was pared by 3 bases and J by 1 base, with 6 bases of the junction left unmatched. This CDR3 is built from 16 residues. CDR3 residues: CAWRRAGGRNTGELFF. The DNA for the CDR3 is TGTGCCTGGAGACGGGCGGGGGGGCGGAACACCGGGGAGCTGTTTTTT.

This clonotype has at least ten counts. The V gene is TRBV7-9, the J gene TRBJ1-5; TRBD1 matches at 7 bases. CDR1 is SEHNR and CDR2 is FQNEAQ in the germline V gene (reference sequence). The length of the CDR3 is 17 residues. V lost 2 bases, J lost 6 bases, and 13 bases stayed unmatched. The CDR3 protein is CASSLYVGGAIRQPQHF. For the CDR3, the DNA is TGTGCCAGCAGCTTATATGTAGGGGGCGCGATTCGTCAGCCCCAGCATTTT.

This clonotype is medium-sized within its sample. The chain couples TRBV29-1 to TRBJ2-5; 8 nucleotides align to TRBD1. Germline V gene sequence: CDR1 SQVTM, CDR2 ANQGSEA. The V segment lost 4 bases and the J segment 4 bases; nucleotides outside the gene matches: 5. CDR3 length: 13 residues. CDR3 nucleotide sequence: TGCAGCGTTGCCCGACAGGGGAGAGAGACCCAGTACTTC. Residues: CSVARQGRETQYF.

This clonotype has a count of ten or more. The chain joins TRBV5-1 to TRBJ2-7, with 8 positions matching TRBD1. V shed 0 bases, J shed 2 bases, and the junction held 4 bases outside the gene matches. Germline V gene lookup returns CDR1 SGHRS and CDR2 YFSETQ. The CDR3 spans 15 residues. The DNA of the CDR3 is TGCGCCAGCAGCTTGGTAACAGGGGGGCCCTACGAGCAGTACTTC. Amino acids: CASSLVTGGPYEQYF.

The chain uses TRBV11-2 and TRBJ2-1; D call uncertain. The V end lost 2 bases, the J end lost 9 bases, and 8 bases lay between the germline ends. This CDR3 spans 12 amino acids. Germline CDR1 reads SGHAT; CDR2 reads FQNNGV. Written as DNA, the CDR3 is TGTGCCAGCAGCTTATTGGGCCTTGAGCAGTTCTTC. As protein: CASSLLGLEQFF.

This clonotype appeared many times. CDR3 sequence (DNA): TGCGCCAGCAGCCTGCGGACAGGGGGCGCGGATGCGAATTCACCCCTCCACTTT. Translated, it gives CASSLRTGGADANSPLHF. The chain links TRBV5-1 to TRBJ1-6, with 11 bases fitting TRBD1. Looked up from germline, CDR1 is SGHRS and CDR2 is YFSETQ. This CDR3 is built from 18 residues. V gave up 4 bases and J gave up 7 bases; unmatched junction bases: 13. Full variable domain (remainder filled in from reference TRBV5-1 and TRBJ1-6): KAGVTQTPRYLIKTRGQQVTLSCSPISGHRSVSWYQQTPGQGLQFLFEYFSETQRNKGNFPGRFSGRQFSNSRSEMNVSTLELGDSALYLCASSLRTGGADANSPLHFGNGTRLTVT.

A few counts support this clonotype. This chain uses TRBV10-2 with TRBJ2-4; D is ambiguous. Germline V CDR1 and CDR2: WSHSY, SAAADI. V was shortened by 2 bases and J by 11 bases, with 13 bases between the two germline ends. This CDR3 has 13 amino acids. DNA of the CDR3: TGCGCCAGCAGTGAGGCGGCTAGTCCCCTTCAGTACTTC. This translates into CASSEAASPLQYF.

This clonotype was observed at least ten times. This chain joins TRBV5-1 and TRBJ2-2, with D uncertain. CDR3 size: 13 residues. Germline values: CDR1 SGHRS, CDR2 YFSETQ. Trimming left V 0 bases short and J 3 bases short, with 3 bases between. The CDR3 DNA reads TGCGCCAGCAGCTTGGGAGACACCGGGGAGCTGTTTTTT. Encoded protein: CASSLGDTGELFF. The complete variable domain, with remaining parts taken from reference TRBV5-1 and TRBJ2-2, reads KAGVTQTPRYLIKTRGQQVTLSCSPISGHRSVSWYQQTPGQGLQFLFEYFSETQRNKGNFPGRFSGRQFSNSRSEMNVSTLELGDSALYLCASSLGDTGELFFGEGSRLTVL.

As regards this clonotype: A much larger clonotype is one base distant, so this may be a read error. The chain is built from TRBV6-2 or TRBV6-3 and TRBJ2-5, with D hard to call. Germline V gene sequence: CDR1 MNHEY, CDR2 SVGEGT. The CDR3 extends over 13 amino acids. V gave up 8 bases and J gave up 1 base, with 11 bases separating them. The CDR3 region is CASVDNPQETQYF. CDR3 nucleotide sequence: TGTGCCAGCGTGGATAACCCCCAAGAGACCCAGTACTTC.

This rearrangement joins TRBV7-2 to TRBJ2-7; 8 bases agree with TRBD2. The CDR3 covers 13 residues. J was trimmed by 12 bases and V by 1 base; bases with no gene match: 8. Germline V lookup: CDR1 SGHTA, CDR2 FQGNSA. The DNA for the CDR3 is TGTGCCAGCAGCTTAGAAGGTAGCGGGGTCCCGTACTTC. Its protein product is CASSLEGSGVPYF.

In its sample, this clonotype was seen a few times. The chain combines TRBV12-3 or TRBV12-4 with TRBJ1-5; TRBD1 agrees at 11 bases. The ends lost 2 bases at V and 3 bases at J; junction bases unmatched: 12. The CDR3 runs 19 residues. The CDR3 nucleotides read TGTGCCAGCAGTTTAAAGGAGGGACAGGGGGTCCTCAACAATCAGCCCCAGCATTTT. It is translated as CASSLKEGQGVLNNQPQHF.

Ten or more counts support this clonotype. The chain uses TRBV4-1 and TRBJ1-2; D remains ambiguous. Trimming shortened V by 4 bases and J by 2 bases, and 14 bases separated the two germline ends. The length of the CDR3 is 15 residues. The germline CDR1 and CDR2 sequences are MGHRA and YSYEKL. The DNA of the CDR3 is TGCGCCAGCAGCCCAGCCTTGGCCGTAAACTATGGCTACACCTTC. This sequence encodes CASSPALAVNYGYTF.

This chain joins TRBV5-1 and TRBJ2-7; TRBD1 matches at 8 bases. The V segment lost 4 bases and the J segment 7 bases; nucleotides outside the gene matches: 16. Germline assignment: CDR1 SGHRS and CDR2 YFSETQ. CDR3 length equals 16 residues. The CDR3 sequence: CASSPGDRQIFGEQYF. The DNA of the CDR3 is TGCGCCAGCAGCCCTGGGGACAGGCAGATCTTTGGGGAGCAGTACTTC.

This clonotype occurred many times. The V and J genes are TRBV7-2 and TRBJ1-2; 7 bases agree with TRBD1. The germline V gene has CDR1 SGHTA and CDR2 FQGNSA. CDR3 length equals 14 residues. V dropped 1 base and J dropped 4; count of bases not matched to a gene: 3. Here the CDR3 DNA reads TGTGCCAGCAGCTTAGGACAGGGACCCTATGGCTACACCTTC. The encoded protein is CASSLGQGPYGYTF.

This clonotype has ten or more counts. This chain links TRBV30 with TRBJ2-7; D gene unclear. V was clipped by 1 base and J by 3 bases, with 25 bases between them. The CDR3 has 18 residues. CDR1 is GTSNPN, CDR2 SVGIG, per germline (reference sequence). DNA of the CDR3: TGTGCCTGGAGTGGAAACAGTAATACTAATAGACCGGTCTACGAGCAGTACTTC. Translated, it gives CAWSGNSNTNRPVYEQYF. Full variable domain (rest looked up from reference TRBV30 and TRBJ2-7): SQTIHQWPATLVQPVGSPLSLECTVEGTSNPNLYWYRQAAGRGLQLLFYSVGIGQISSEVPQNLSASRPQDRQFILSSKKLLLSDSGFYLCAWSGNSNTNRPVYEQYFGPGTRLTVT.

The rearrangement joins TRBV13 to TRBJ1-6; no clear D gene. Germline CDR1 is PRHDT and CDR2 is FYEKMQ (reference sequence). The CDR3 is 14 residues long. V was pared by 1 base and J by 6 bases, with 7 bases between. CDR3 in DNA: TGTGCCAGCAGCTTAGACGGCAGTAATTCACCCCTCCACTTT. Protein: CASSLDGSNSPLHF.

This clonotype was found many times. The chain recombines TRBV6-6 with TRBJ1-1; tentative D call: TRBD1 (5 bases). The CDR3 is 13 amino acids. Germline V CDR1 and CDR2: MNHNY, SVGAGI (reference sequence). Trimming removed 2 bases at V and 6 bases at J, with 10 bases between. This CDR3 is CASSYEGRPEAFF. The DNA for the CDR3 is TGTGCCAGCAGTTACGAGGGGAGGCCTGAAGCTTTCTTT.

V usage is TRBV5-1 and J usage is TRBJ2-7; 13 nucleotides line up with TRBD2. Germline assignment: CDR1 SGHRS and CDR2 YFSETQ. There are 16 residues in the CDR3. The junction had 1 base not matched to a gene; V was cut back by 0 bases and J by 1 base. The DNA of the CDR3 is TGCGCCAGCAGCTTGGGACTAGCGGGGGGATCCTACGAGCAGTACTTC. Amino acids: CASSLGLAGGSYEQYF.

This chain connects TRBV5-6 to TRBJ1-1; D gene ambiguous. V was clipped by 0 bases and J by 7 bases, with 10 bases between them. The CDR3 contains 13 residues. Germline V CDR1 and CDR2: SGHDT, YYEEEE. The CDR3 sequence is CASSLVPPSEAFF. The DNA for the CDR3 is TGTGCCAGCAGCTTGGTCCCGCCGAGTGAAGCTTTCTTT.

Many counts were recorded for this clonotype. The chain uses TRBV11-2 and TRBJ2-5; D remains ambiguous. Trimming pared 0 bases from V and 6 bases from J, leaving 8 bases between. CDR3 length equals 13 residues. Germline loops: CDR1 SGHAT, CDR2 FQNNGV. Here the CDR3 reads CASSLDRDQTQYF. CDR3 sequence (DNA): TGTGCCAGCAGCTTAGATCGAGATCAGACCCAGTACTTC.

This clonotype has ten or more counts. V gene TRBV29-1 combines with J gene TRBJ2-1; 10 bases fit TRBD1. V dropped 5 bases and J dropped 1; count of bases not matched to a gene: 2. Germline V lookup: CDR1 SQVTM, CDR2 ANQGSEA. The CDR3 covers 14 residues. CDR3 DNA: TGCAGCGTTCGGGACAGGGGATCCTACAATGAGCAGTTCTTC. This translates into CSVRDRGSYNEQFF.

Comments on this clonotype: A much larger clone differs from this one at a single base, so this may be a read error. This chain links TRBV5-1 with TRBJ2-1; 7 bases line up with TRBD1. V shed 4 bases, J shed 6 bases, and the junction held 13 bases outside the gene matches. The germline V gene encodes CDR1 SGHRS and CDR2 YFSETQ. The CDR3 runs to 16 residues. CDR3 DNA: TGCGCCAGCAGCAGGACAGGTGGTGTACGGGGCAATGAGCAGTTCTTC. It yields the protein CASSRTGGVRGNEQFF.